This T cell receptor beta chain stems from a study of cytomegalovirus exposure and HLA in healthy donors. About the study: Samples from HLA-typed donors yielded approximately 80 million unique TCRs in an early data release.

PCR used 60 Vbeta primers and 13 Jbeta primers. TCRdb's table, derived via immunoSEQ multiplex PCR, lists solely in-frame clones and lacks some. The sample has 130,000 or so clones, about 8.5% seen once; the top ten hold less than 7%. The study's findings and limits: Indistinguishable V segments, including TRBV6-2 and TRBV6-3, were excluded. Highly shared variants forming one cluster were likely a sequencing artifact.

The sample holds a few counts of this clone. Its antigen is as yet unknown. Looked up from germline, CDR1 is SNHLY and CDR2 is FYNNEI. The CDR3 spans 12 residues. The ends were cut back, 10 bases at V and 1 base at J, with 10 bases in the middle. The genes are TRBV2 and TRBJ1-1, with D tentatively TRBD1 (5 bases). The clonotype was recovered from a man aged 35 to 55 in good health and CMV-seronegative. The sequencing sample was made of PBMCs. Written as DNA, the CDR3 is TGTGCCACCTCTAGGGGGAACACTGAAGCTTTCTTT. Amino acid sequence: CATSRGNTEAFF. Together with reference TRBV2 and TRBJ1-1, the CDR3 gives the full variable domain: EPEVTQTPSHQVTQMGQEVILRCVPISNHLYFYWYRQILGQKVEFLVSFYNNEISEKSEIFDDQFSVERPDGSNFTLKIRSTKLEDSAMYFCATSRGNTEAFFGQGTRLTVV.